The T cell receptor (beta chain) described here comes from a study of blood T cell repertoires in COVID-19. In the original analysis: Estimates of nucleated cell counts were drawn from the amplification of reference gene primers. The protocol was immunoSEQ multiplex PCR, while the TCRdb copy is restricted to in-frame clones and leaves out a portion. V and J calls plus clone size are reproduced from that table; the DNA served to infer D and trimming. This table has 73,000 or so clones, more than 85% appearing once. Germline lookup yields CDR1 MDHEN and CDR2 SYDVKM. The ends lost 6 bases at V and 2 bases at J; junction bases unmatched: 6. The CDR3 runs to 15 residues.

The gene calls are TRBV28 and TRBJ2-7; 11 bases agree with TRBD1. The TCR comes from a human donor with active COVID-19. The donor label of this sample is uncertain. The sample was peripheral blood. CDR3 region: CASSDPGQGAYEQYF. DNA of the CDR3: TGTGCCAGCAGCGATCCGGGACAGGGGGCCTACGAGCAGTACTTC.